These 19 T cell receptor beta chains were all obtained from the same sample, sequenced in a study of T cells after yellow fever vaccination (dated by TCRdb to the late 2010s). The library was obtained by 5' RACE. The run used an Illumina HiSeq 2500. TCRdb applied fastp at Q25 and MiXCR to the public reads, then kept only in-frame beta chains. Here each entry gathers all rows of one CDR3 protein and keeps the most common genes and DNA. The sample includes hundreds of thousands of distinct CDR3 sequences, with around 6.5% observed a single time. Approximately 15% of the sample is held by the ten biggest clonotypes. In light of the paper, this sample's treatment or condition label describes: live attenuated yellow fever vaccine strain. This sample comprised PBMCs, obtained 5 days after the yellow fever booster vaccination. The receptors shown here come from a man aged 30 to 45 who received the YFV17D yellow fever vaccine.

This clonotype appeared many times. The rearrangement links TRBV5-6 to TRBJ2-1; TRBD1 matches at 8 bases. The germline CDR1 and CDR2 sequences are SGHDT and YYEEEE. The CDR3 totals 13 residues. V shed 7 bases and J 9 bases; nucleotides not matched to a gene: 9. The CDR3 bases are TGTGCCAGCGATAGTCGGCAGGGGGCTGAGCAGTTCTTC. Translating it yields CASDSRQGAEQFF.

This clonotype was detected ten times or more. The chain combines TRBV20-1 with TRBJ2-1; 12 nucleotides align to TRBD2. Germline CDR1 DFQATT, CDR2 SNEGSKA (reference sequence). This CDR3 is 17 amino acids long. The V and J ends lost 5 bases and 2 bases, in that order; junction bases with no gene match: 10. CDR3 in DNA: TGCAGTGCTCCGGGACCGAGGACTAGCGGGGCCTACAATGAGCAGTTCTTC. It translates to CSAPGPRTSGAYNEQFF.

This clonotype was recorded many times. The chain has TRBV7-9 and TRBJ2-3; TRBD1 agrees at 11 bases. Per germline, CDR1 SEHNR and CDR2 FQNEAQ (reference sequence). Trimming took 5 bases from V and 3 from J; bases not matched to a gene: 7. The length of the CDR3 is 16 residues. CDR3 loop: CASSPGTGGWTDTQYF. CDR3 coding DNA: TGTGCCAGCAGCCCTGGGACAGGGGGTTGGACAGATACGCAGTATTTT.

In its sample, this clonotype was seen many times. This chain connects TRBV5-1 to TRBJ2-1, with 8 bases identical to TRBD2. Germline V gene data show CDR1 as SGHRS and CDR2 as YFSETQ. This CDR3 has 15 residues. Germline trimming cut 0 bases from V and 5 bases from J; bases unmatched to any gene: 4. CDR3 loop: CASSLVAGGHNEQFF. In DNA, the CDR3 is TGCGCCAGCAGCTTGGTTGCGGGAGGCCACAATGAGCAGTTCTTC.

This clonotype was seen repeatedly, ten times or more. The chain couples TRBV29-1 to TRBJ2-1; 10 nucleotides agree with TRBD2. The germline V gene encodes CDR1 SQVTM and CDR2 ANQGSEA. This CDR3 contains 14 residues. Trimming at V came to 7 bases and at J to 4 bases, leaving 7 bases not matched to a gene. The CDR3 spells CSEPGLARYNEQFF. The CDR3 nucleotides read TGCAGCGAACCGGGACTAGCGAGATACAATGAGCAGTTCTTC.

Many counts were recorded for this clonotype. The chain carries TRBV7-2 and TRBJ2-3; D call uncertain. The CDR3 is 15 residues long. Germline V lookup: CDR1 SGHTA, CDR2 FQGNSA. V was cut by 5 bases and J by 4 bases, with 16 bases left in between. DNA of the CDR3: TGTGCCAGCAGCCCCCCCACGCCAAAGGCAGATACGCAGTATTTT. Protein product: CASSPPTPKADTQYF.

This clonotype was seen at least ten times. CDR3 DNA: TGCGCCAGCAGCCCCGGGACTAGCGGGAGCCACGAGCAGTACTTC. Protein product: CASSPGTSGSHEQYF. The chain joins TRBV5-1 to TRBJ2-7; 14 bases align to TRBD2. The CDR3 has 15 amino acids. CDR1 and CDR2 from the germline V gene are SGHRS and YFSETQ. With V trimmed by 4 bases and J by 5 bases, 5 bases remained unmatched.

This clonotype showed up many times. This chain links TRBV20-1 with TRBJ2-2; no clear D. Germline CDR1 reads DFQATT; CDR2 reads SNEGSKA (reference sequence). Trimming took off 2 bases at V and 6 bases at J, with 10 bases between the two ends. The CDR3 contains 13 residues. The CDR3 sequence: CSARRMTPGELFF. The CDR3 nucleotides read TGCAGTGCTAGACGCATGACCCCCGGGGAGCTGTTTTTT.

In this sample, this clonotype turned up a few times. J is TRBJ2-7 and V is TRBV29-1, with 7 bases lining up with TRBD1. CDR3 size: 16 residues. The V and J ends lost 4 bases and 3 bases, in that order; junction bases with no gene match: 15. Germline lookup yields CDR1 SQVTM and CDR2 ANQGSEA. CDR3 DNA sequence: TGCAGCGTTGTAGGAGCCTCAGGGACAGCAGGCTACGAGCAGTACTTC. This codes for CSVVGASGTAGYEQYF.

In its sample, this clonotype was seen a few times. The chain is built from TRBV20-1 and TRBJ2-3, with TRBD2 identical over 15 bases. Germline assignment: CDR1 DFQATT and CDR2 SNEGSKA (reference sequence). CDR3 size: 16 residues. J lost 3 bases, V lost 3 bases, and 4 bases had no gene match. This CDR3 reads CSARPGTSGRTDTQYF. Written as DNA, the CDR3 is TGCAGTGCTAGGCCCGGGACTAGCGGGAGGACAGATACGCAGTATTTT.

The V call is TRBV29-1, the J call TRBJ2-7; the match to TRBD2 covers 8 bases. V was pared by 5 bases and J by 4 bases, with 7 bases of the junction left unmatched. The CDR3 length is 13 residues. Germline V gives CDR1 SQVTM, CDR2 ANQGSEA. The CDR3 coding sequence is TGCAGCGTTTCAGCGGGAGCAAGGTACGAGCAGTACTTC. Amino acids: CSVSAGARYEQYF.

With regard to this clonotype: One end of the junction fails to match germline, which may point to a read error. V usage is TRBV7-9 and J usage is TRBJ2-7; 7 nucleotides line up with TRBD1. The CDR3 totals 14 residues. Germline V gives CDR1 SEHNR, CDR2 FQNEAQ (reference sequence). As DNA, the CDR3 is TGTGCCAGCAGCCCCGGGACAGACCTCTACGGGCAGTACTTC. Its protein is CASSPGTDLYGQYF. Complete variable domain (other parts from reference TRBV7-9 and TRBJ2-7): DTGVSQNPRHKITKRGQNVTFRCDPISEHNRLYWYRQTLGQGPEFLTYFQNEAQLEKSRLLSDRFSAERPKGSFSTLEIQRTEQGDSAMYLCASSPGTDLYGQYFGPGTRLTVT.

This clonotype has ten or more counts. This chain's CDR3 is CASSSLRSRDSHAGIQYF. The CDR3 DNA is TGTGCCAGCAGCTCCCTACGATCACGGGACAGCCATGCAGGGATCCAGTACTTC. This chain connects TRBV7-8 to TRBJ2-5; 7 nucleotides line up with TRBD1. This CDR3 contains 18 residues. Germline CDR1 is SGHVS and CDR2 is FQNEAQ. V shed 4 bases, J shed 10 bases, and the junction held 24 bases outside the gene matches.

CDR3 residues: CASSALAVWVNEQFF. The CDR3 bases are TGTGCCAGCAGCGCTCTAGCGGTATGGGTCAATGAGCAGTTCTTC. V usage is TRBV9 and J usage is TRBJ2-1; 7 bases map to TRBD2. This CDR3 has 15 residues. The junction had 9 bases not matched to a gene; V was cut back by 3 bases and J by 6 bases. The V gene's germline CDR1 is SGDLS and CDR2 YYNGEE.

The V call is TRBV28, the J call TRBJ1-4; D is undetermined. The germline CDR1 and CDR2 sequences are MDHEN and SYDVKM. CDR3 length: 10 residues. With 5 bases removed from V and 8 bases from J, the gap between germline ends came to 3 bases. CDR3: CASSSEKLFF. The CDR3 coding sequence is TGTGCCAGCAGTAGCGAAAAACTGTTTTTT.

The chain is built from TRBV20-1 and TRBJ2-1, with unresolved D. CDR3 length equals 11 residues. The germline V gene has CDR1 DFQATT and CDR2 SNEGSKA (reference sequence). Trimming left V 2 bases short and J 8 bases short, with 7 bases between. The CDR3 nucleotides are TGCAGTGCTAGATCCCGCTATGAGCAGTTCTTC. This encodes CSARSRYEQFF.

The chain is built from TRBV18 and TRBJ2-7; 12 bases match TRBD2. Trimming removed 4 bases from V and 8 bases from J; junction bases left unmatched: 9. Germline V gives CDR1 KGHSH, CDR2 LQKENI. This CDR3 has 15 residues. CDR3 nucleotides: TGTGCCAGCTCACTCACCGGGACTAGCGGGCCCCAGCAGTACTTC. This sequence encodes CASSLTGTSGPQQYF.

This clonotype appeared many times. The gene calls are TRBV5-6 and TRBJ2-7; either TRBD1 or TRBD2 may fit D (6 bases each). V shed 4 bases and J shed 2 bases, with 13 bases lying between them. The CDR3 spans 14 residues. Per germline, CDR1 SGHDT and CDR2 YYEEEE. CDR3 sequence reads: CASSNLRGAYEQYF. CDR3 nucleotides: TGTGCCAGCAGCAACCTGAGGGGGGCCTACGAGCAGTACTTC.

This clonotype was counted ten times or more. The rearrangement joins TRBV6-4 to TRBJ2-1, with 12 bases fitting TRBD2. The CDR3 covers 16 residues. Germline assignment: CDR1 MRHNA and CDR2 SNTAGT. The ends lost 4 bases at V and 8 bases at J; junction bases unmatched: 9. The CDR3 sequence is CASSAASGRVEDEQFF. In nucleotides, the CDR3 is TGTGCCAGCAGTGCCGCTAGCGGGAGGGTCGAGGATGAGCAGTTCTTC.